The clone carrying this T cell receptor beta chain was picked up a small number of times. What it binds is not known. The PCR had 60 Vbeta and 13 Jbeta primers. Using immunoSEQ multiplex PCR, the repertoire was profiled, and TCRdb retains in-frame clones only, with some absent. The table records 150,000 to 200,000 clones, around 69% of them present only once. The record originates from a study of cytomegalovirus exposure and HLA in healthy donors. The CDR3 totals 15 residues. V lost 3 bases to trimming and J lost 4 bases; unmatched junction nucleotides: 4. In germline, CDR1 is LGHNA, CDR2 YSLEER. Study findings and constraints: Under in vitro conditions, a few CMV-associated chains were confirmed as specific for CMV antigens. An Asian-associated ancestry cluster reportedly showed fewer N-insertions than the approximately 630-donor mean in a later analysis.

The chain has TRBV4-3 and TRBJ1-5, with 9 bases fitting TRBD1. The receptor was derived from a woman younger than 45 in good health and CMV-seronegative. Sequenced: PBMCs. The CDR3 here is CASSQGTGRNQPQHF. CDR3 nucleotide sequence: TGCGCCAGCAGCCAGGGGACAGGGAGGAATCAGCCCCAGCATTTT.